This T cell receptor (beta chain) was recorded in a study of tissue T cells after allogeneic stem cell transplantation. The overall study: Adult allogeneic hematopoietic cell transplant recipients with steroid-refractory graft-versus-host disease were prospectively enrolled for research autopsy. Smaller viable blood or marrow samples skipped sorting for direct DNA extraction.

Sequenced by immunoSEQ multiplex PCR; TCRdb stores in-frame clones only, minus some. The sample has some 25,000 clones, about 90% seen once; the top ten hold 1.5% to 2.5%. CDR1 is SGHTA and CDR2 is FQGNSA in the germline V gene. The CDR3 contains 13 residues. Trimming cost V 3 bases and J 10 bases; bases outside gene matches: 3. The rearrangement uses TRBV7-2 and TRBJ2-1; 10 nucleotides line up with TRBD1. This receptor was identified in a male donor aged 60 or over who later had graft-versus-host disease after an allogeneic stem cell transplant. Sequenced material: blood, taken before transplantation. CDR3: CASSFGGQGEQFF. In DNA, the CDR3 is TGTGCCAGCAGCTTTGGGGGACAGGGGGAGCAGTTCTTC.